This record looks at one T cell receptor (beta chain) sequence and its context. The antigen remains undetermined. There are 15 residues in the CDR3. Unmatched junction bases numbered 4, after V lost 2 bases and J lost 3 bases. In germline, CDR1 is MNHEY, CDR2 SVGAGI. TCRdb analysed the 5' RACE reads with MiXCR anew, one entry per CDR3 protein. The sample carries 690,000 or so distinct CDR3 sequences, less than 10% recorded once. These data belong to a study of identical twins. General study results and limits: Analyses of zero insertions could be partly confounded by invariant MAIT and iNKT cells. With beta out-of-frame sequences, excess sharing by twins was weaker. There were fewer insertions in abundant cord blood beta clonotypes, but memory repertoires showed no such pattern.

The same specimen was also included in a second study, on yellow fever vaccine responses in identical twins.

Specimen: PBMCs. This chain connects TRBV6-5 to TRBJ2-1; 7 nucleotides align to TRBD2. This receptor was identified in a woman younger than 30 in good health. The CDR3 region is CASSYAGVDYNEQFF. The CDR3 DNA reads as TGTGCCAGCAGTTACGCGGGAGTAGACTACAATGAGCAGTTCTTC.